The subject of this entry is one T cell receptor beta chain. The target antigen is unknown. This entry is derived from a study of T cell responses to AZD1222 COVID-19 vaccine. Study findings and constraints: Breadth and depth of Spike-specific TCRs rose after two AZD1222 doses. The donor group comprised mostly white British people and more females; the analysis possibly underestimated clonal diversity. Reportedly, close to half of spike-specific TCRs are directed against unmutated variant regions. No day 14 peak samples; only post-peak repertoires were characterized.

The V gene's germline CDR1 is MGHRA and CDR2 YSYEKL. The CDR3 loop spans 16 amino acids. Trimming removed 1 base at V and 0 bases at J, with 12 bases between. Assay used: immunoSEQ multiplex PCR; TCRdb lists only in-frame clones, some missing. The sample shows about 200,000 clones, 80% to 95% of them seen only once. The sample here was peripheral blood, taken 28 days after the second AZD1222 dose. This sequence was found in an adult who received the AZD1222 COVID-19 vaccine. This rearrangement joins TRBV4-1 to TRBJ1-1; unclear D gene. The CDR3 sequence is CASSQGFRGMNTEAFF. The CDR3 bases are TGCGCCAGCAGCCAAGGATTTCGGGGAATGAACACTGAAGCTTTCTTT.